A selection of T cell receptor beta chains follows, all from one sample in a study of tumor-infiltrating lymphocytes in primary liver carcinoma. Via MiXCR, TCRdb re-called the multiplex PCR reads, giving one row per CDR3 protein. This table holds about 190,000 distinct CDR3 sequences, over 80% found once. What was sequenced was tumor tissue from primary liver carcinoma. The receptors stem from a man between 35 and 55 years old with primary liver carcinoma and hepatitis B virus infection. Each CDR3 is given with its conserved first and last residue. Expanded clones are given a class, and other clones once, few, many or no size at all.

clone size: -
V gene: TRBV29-1
CDR3 protein: CSGSGGWGMSTEAFF

clone size: -
V gene: TRBV6-5
CDR3 protein: CTSNPRLAGIDTQYF

clone size: -
V gene: TRBV5-1
CDR3 protein: CASSSGDRGRGYGFTF

clone size: -
V gene: TRBV6-2/TRBV6-3
CDR3 protein: CTSSPLTRGRANEQFF

clone size: -
V gene: TRBV5-6
CDR3 protein: CASNAGGNTGELFF

clone size: -
V gene: TRBV9
CDR3 protein: CASSGLEVSGAKNIQYF

clone size: -
V gene: TRBV12-3/TRBV12-4
CDR3 protein: CASRGTSGSYEQLF

clone size: -
V gene: TRBV29-1
CDR3 protein: CSVLLAGGYNGELFF

clone size: many
V gene: TRBV6-4
CDR3 protein: CASSRTSGTYEQFF

clone size: -
V gene: TRBV6-5
CDR3 protein: CASSSTPGQGSYEHYF

clone size: -
V gene: TRBV5-6
CDR3 protein: CVSSYGQGNQPQHF

clone size: once
V gene: TRBV29-1
CDR3 protein: CSVEDHPGRGGTQYF

clone size: -
V gene: TRBV10-3
CDR3 protein: CSISAPDRGAEAFF

clone size: -
V gene: TRBV7-9
CDR3 protein: CASSLEGETEYF

clone size: -
V gene: TRBV6-6
CDR3 protein: CTSSYLQGYQPQHF

clone size: once
V gene: TRBV28
CDR3 protein: CAVGGGEGSYEQYF

clone size: -
V gene: TRBV4-3
CDR3 protein: CASSQFPPPEDNEQFF

clone size: -
V gene: TRBV29-1
CDR3 protein: CSIDDGTYGYTF

clone size: -
V gene: TRBV6-5
CDR3 protein: CTSTSLPLSGGTDTQYF

clone size: -
V gene: TRBV28
CDR3 protein: CASRDQTGGLGEAFF